This T cell receptor beta chain was documented in a study of blood T cell repertoires in COVID-19. On the study more broadly: From the United States, Italy and Spain came samples of acute and convalescent COVID-19. T cells, B-cell-depleted T cells, or PBMCs supplied cDNA or gDNA.

In the authors' methods: By means of reference gene primer amplification, nucleated cell counts were estimated. The protocol was immunoSEQ multiplex PCR, while the TCRdb copy is restricted to in-frame clones and leaves out a portion. Clone size and the V and J calls come from that table; the DNA yielded D and trimming. Of hundreds of thousands of clones listed, approximately 88% are singletons. Deletions cut 8 bases from V and 4 bases from J, with 15 bases between. The CDR3 is 14 residues long. Per germline, CDR1 LNHDA and CDR2 SQIVND (reference sequence). The sample was peripheral blood. This TCR was recovered from a man aged 40-49 years with acute or convalescent COVID-19. The chain has TRBV19 and TRBJ1-3, with D perhaps TRBD1 (6 bases). CDR3 region: CASAVTGQGNTIYF. The CDR3 DNA reads TGTGCCAGTGCGGTGACAGGTCAAGGAAACACCATATATTTT.